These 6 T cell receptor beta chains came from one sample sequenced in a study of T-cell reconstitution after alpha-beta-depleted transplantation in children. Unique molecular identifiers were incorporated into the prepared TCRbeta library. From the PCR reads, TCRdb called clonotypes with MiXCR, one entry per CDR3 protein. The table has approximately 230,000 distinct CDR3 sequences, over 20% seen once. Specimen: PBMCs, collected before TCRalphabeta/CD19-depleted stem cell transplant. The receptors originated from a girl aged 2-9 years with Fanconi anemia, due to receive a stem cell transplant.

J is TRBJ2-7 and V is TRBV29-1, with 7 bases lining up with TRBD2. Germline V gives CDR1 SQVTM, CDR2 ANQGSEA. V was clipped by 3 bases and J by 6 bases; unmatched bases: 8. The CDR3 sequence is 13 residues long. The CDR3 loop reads CSVEFTWGGEQYF. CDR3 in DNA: TGCAGCGTTGAGTTTACCTGGGGGGGCGAGCAGTACTTC.

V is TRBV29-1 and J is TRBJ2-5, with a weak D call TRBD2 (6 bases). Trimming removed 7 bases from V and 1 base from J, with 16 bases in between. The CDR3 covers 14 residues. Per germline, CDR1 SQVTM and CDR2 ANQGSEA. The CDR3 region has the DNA TGCAGCGCCGGGAGCGTCGGGGGCCAAGAGACCCAGTACTTC. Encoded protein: CSAGSVGGQETQYF.

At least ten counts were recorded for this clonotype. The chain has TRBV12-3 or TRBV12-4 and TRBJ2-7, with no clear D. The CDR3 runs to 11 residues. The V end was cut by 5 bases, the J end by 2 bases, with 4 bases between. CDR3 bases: TGTGCCAGCAGTGAGACCTACGAGCAGTACTTC. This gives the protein CASSETYEQYF.

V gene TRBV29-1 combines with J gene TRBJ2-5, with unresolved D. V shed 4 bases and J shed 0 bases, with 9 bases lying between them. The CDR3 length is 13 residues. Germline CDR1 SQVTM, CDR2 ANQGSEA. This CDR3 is CSVVSRYQETQYF. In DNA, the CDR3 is TGCAGCGTTGTATCCAGGTACCAAGAGACCCAGTACTTC.

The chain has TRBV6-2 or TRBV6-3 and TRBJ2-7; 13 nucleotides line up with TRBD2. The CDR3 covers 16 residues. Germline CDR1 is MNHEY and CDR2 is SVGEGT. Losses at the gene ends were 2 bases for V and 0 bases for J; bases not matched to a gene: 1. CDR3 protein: CASSYRTSGSSYEQYF. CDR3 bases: TGTGCCAGCAGTTACCGGACTAGCGGGAGCTCCTACGAGCAGTACTTC.

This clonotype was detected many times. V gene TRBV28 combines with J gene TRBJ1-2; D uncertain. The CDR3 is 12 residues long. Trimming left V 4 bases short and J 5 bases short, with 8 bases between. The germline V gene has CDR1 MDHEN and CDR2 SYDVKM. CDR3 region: CASSSPPYGYTF. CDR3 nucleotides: TGTGCCAGCAGTTCCCCCCCTTATGGCTACACCTTC.